Below are 26 T cell receptor beta chains sequenced from a single sample in a study of regulatory T cells in long-lasting Graves disease. CDR3-region Arm-PCR and iRepertoire HTBI primers produced the TCR beta libraries. One entry per CDR3 protein, called by TCRdb with MiXCR from the multiplex PCR reads. Of 450,000 to 700,000 distinct CDR3 sequences listed, approximately 13% are singletons. This sample's time point: newly diagnosed GD, antithyroid drugs for less than 3 months. Researchers made the TCR library from RNA that was extracted from PBMCs. This sample was also put to use in a study of T cells in Graves' hyperthyroidism and ophthalmopathy.

This specimen consisted of peripheral blood mononuclear cells (PBMCs), obtained at new diagnosis, from a patient treated with antithyroid drugs. The origin of the receptors is a man aged 30-40 years with Graves disease.

This clonotype came up a few times. V usage is TRBV14 and J usage is TRBJ2-2; D gene ambiguous. Between the trimmed V and J ends, which lost 3 bases and 6 bases, there was a span of 11 bases. The CDR3 is 14 residues long. Per the germline V gene, CDR1 is SGHDN and CDR2 is FVKESK. CDR3 protein: CASSHQFVSGELFF. The CDR3 nucleotides read TGTGCCAGCAGCCATCAGTTCGTATCCGGGGAGCTGTTTTTT. The full variable domain, its missing parts supplied by reference TRBV14 and TRBJ2-2, is EAGVTQFPSHSVIEKGQTVTLRCDPISGHDNLYWYRRVMGKEIKFLLHFVKESKQDESGMPNNRFLAERTGGTYSTLKVQPAELEDSGVYFCASSHQFVSGELFFGEGSRLTVL.

Ten or more counts support this clonotype. The V and J genes are TRBV20-1 and TRBJ2-3, with D maybe TRBD2 (6 bases). Trimming removed 5 bases at V and 4 bases at J, with 16 bases between. The CDR3 runs 14 residues. The V gene's germline CDR1 is DFQATT and CDR2 SNEGSKA (reference sequence). The CDR3 DNA reads TGCAGTGCTGTCTGGAGGGAGAGAGCAGATACGCAGTATTTT. Encoded protein: CSAVWRERADTQYF.

At least ten counts were recorded for this clonotype. The chain employs TRBV20-1 and TRBJ2-1, with 14 bases matching TRBD2. Germline V CDR1 and CDR2: DFQATT, SNEGSKA (reference sequence). V dropped 5 bases and J dropped 8; count of bases not matched to a gene: 5. The CDR3 has 14 amino acids. The CDR3 nucleotides read TGCAGTGCTTCCGGGACTAGCGGGAGCGATGAGCAGTTCTTC. It codes for CSASGTSGSDEQFF.

This clonotype was observed a few times. The gene calls are TRBV9 and TRBJ2-4; no firm D call. From germline, CDR1 is SGDLS and CDR2 YYNGEE. This CDR3 has 16 amino acids. The V and J ends lost 3 bases and 0 bases respectively, with 13 bases between them. The CDR3 region is CASSGQSSIAKNIQYF. The CDR3 DNA reads TGTGCCAGCAGCGGGCAGAGTTCCATAGCCAAAAACATTCAGTACTTC.

This clonotype was seen repeatedly, ten times or more. The CDR3 loop reads CASSPGQDREAFF. CDR3 nucleotide sequence: TGTGCCAGCAGCCCAGGACAGGATCGTGAAGCTTTCTTT. This chain connects TRBV7-8 to TRBJ1-1; TRBD1 matches 7 bases. J was trimmed by 7 bases and V by 5 bases; bases with no gene match: 7. This CDR3 region has 13 residues. Per germline, CDR1 SGHVS and CDR2 FQNEAQ.

This clonotype showed up just a few times. The V and J genes are TRBV5-1 and TRBJ2-1, with D hard to call. The DNA matches TRBJ2-7 better at its end, which makes the J call doubtful. The CDR3 totals 13 residues. Germline V gene data show CDR1 as SGHRS and CDR2 as YFSETQ. The CDR3 DNA is TGCGCCAGCAGCTTGTCCTCAATTGTAGAGCAGTACTTC. This translates into CASSLSSIVEQYF.

This clonotype was picked up many times. The chain recombines TRBV28 with TRBJ2-1; 8 bases are shared with TRBD2. The CDR3 runs 14 residues. V was pared by 7 bases and J by 7 bases, with 9 bases of the junction left unmatched. The V gene's germline CDR1 is MDHEN and CDR2 SYDVKM. The CDR3 loop reads CASTPAGDGNEQFF. The CDR3 DNA sequence: TGTGCCAGCACCCCAGCGGGAGATGGAAATGAGCAGTTCTTC.

This clonotype was seen at least ten times. For the CDR3, the DNA is TGTGCCAGCAGTTCAGGGGGCTTTGAGGGCAATCAGCCCCAGCATTTT. Encoded protein: CASSSGGFEGNQPQHF. The chain employs TRBV12-3 or TRBV12-4 and TRBJ1-5, with 8 bases identical to TRBD1. The V segment lost 4 bases and the J segment 2 bases; nucleotides outside the gene matches: 7. The CDR3 spans 16 residues.

V is TRBV27 and J is TRBJ2-1, with TRBD1 matching over 12 bases. Looked up from germline, CDR1 is MNHEY and CDR2 is SMNVEV (reference sequence). Trimming at V came to 5 bases and at J to 7 bases, leaving 9 bases not matched to a gene. CDR3 length: 16 residues. This CDR3 reads CASSLIGTGGINEQFF. The CDR3 DNA reads as TGTGCCAGCAGTCTGATCGGGACAGGGGGCATTAATGAGCAGTTCTTC.

The chain is built from TRBV5-1 and TRBJ2-5; maybe TRBD1 (6 bases). Trimming left V 4 bases short and J 7 bases short, with 26 bases between. Germline CDR1 and CDR2: SGHRS and YFSETQ. The CDR3 length is 17 residues. CDR3 DNA: TGCGCCAGCAGCCGAGAACCTCCGACAGGCCTATCAAGGACCCAGTACTTC. Protein product: CASSREPPTGLSRTQYF.

A few counts support this clonotype. The CDR3 sequence is CASSSDDKNEQYF. CDR3 coding DNA: TGTGCCAGCAGTTCCGACGACAAGAACGAGCAGTACTTC. The V call is TRBV6-2 or TRBV6-3, the J call TRBJ2-7; D remains unclear. The CDR3 is made up of 13 amino acids. Trimming cost V 4 bases and J 5 bases, with 12 bases left between them. Germline lookup yields CDR1 MNHEY and CDR2 SVGEGT.

This clonotype was seen a few times. The genes are TRBV9 and TRBJ1-2; the match to TRBD1 covers 9 bases. V lost 0 bases and J lost 2; bases outside the gene matches: 8. Germline V CDR1 and CDR2: SGDLS, YYNGEE. The CDR3 covers 17 residues. CDR3 nucleotides: TGTGCCAGCAGCGTAGGTGCTAGGACAGGGGTGAACTATGGCTACACCTTC. Protein sequence: CASSVGARTGVNYGYTF.

This clonotype has just a few counts. The V call is TRBV19, the J call TRBJ2-7, with TRBD1 matching over 7 bases. V was pared by 8 bases and J by 5 bases, with 9 bases of the junction left unmatched. The CDR3 totals 13 residues. The germline CDR1 and CDR2 sequences are LNHDA and SQIVND (reference sequence). The CDR3 coding sequence is TGTGCCAGTTCCCGAGGGGGCCGGAACGAGCAGTACTTC. Translated: CASSRGGRNEQYF.

The V and J genes are TRBV7-9 and TRBJ1-2; TRBD1 is a possible D gene (6 bases). This CDR3 has 15 amino acids. CDR1 SEHNR and CDR2 FQNEAQ come from the germline V gene (reference sequence). Trimming took off 6 bases at V and 5 bases at J, with 19 bases between the two ends. CDR3 DNA: TGTGCCAGCAGACTATACAGGGACAAACTATATGGCTACACCTTC. Encoded protein: CASRLYRDKLYGYTF.

V is TRBV18 and J is TRBJ2-7, with unresolved D. There are 13 residues in the CDR3. CDR1 and CDR2 (germline): KGHSH, LQKENI. The V gene lost 2 bases and the J gene lost 5 bases, with 10 bases spanning the gap. The CDR3 coding sequence is TGTGCCAGCTCACCAGGGGATTTCGACGAGCAGTACTTC. Residues: CASSPGDFDEQYF.

Ten or more counts support this clonotype. This chain links TRBV7-9 with TRBJ1-2, with no clear D. This CDR3 is built from 12 residues. V was trimmed by 11 bases and J by 2 bases, leaving 12 bases between them. Germline V lookup: CDR1 SEHNR, CDR2 FQNEAQ (reference sequence). The CDR3 region is CALRIGNYGYTF. The CDR3 DNA reads as TGTGCCCTCCGAATTGGAAACTATGGCTACACCTTC. Full variable domain (rest looked up from reference TRBV7-9 and TRBJ1-2): DTGVSQNPRHKITKRGQNVTFRCDPISEHNRLYWYRQTLGQGPEFLTYFQNEAQLEKSRLLSDRFSAERPKGSFSTLEIQRTEQGDSAMYLCALRIGNYGYTFGSGTRLTVV.

This clonotype was counted ten times or more. V and J are TRBV7-2 and TRBJ2-1; 8 nucleotides line up with TRBD1. The CDR3 contains 15 residues. Germline assignment: CDR1 SGHTA and CDR2 FQGNSA. V gave up 6 bases and J gave up 8 bases; unmatched junction bases: 12. The CDR3: CASSTDRDRLHEQFF. In DNA, the CDR3 is TGTGCCAGCAGTACGGACAGGGATCGGCTTCATGAGCAGTTCTTC. Full variable domain (rest looked up from reference TRBV7-2 and TRBJ2-1): GAGVSQSPSNKVTEKGKDVELRCDPISGHTALYWYRQSLGQGLEFLIYFQGNSAPDKSGLPSDRFSAERTGGSVSTLTIQRTQQEDSAVYLCASSTDRDRLHEQFFGPGTRLTVL.

This clonotype occurred many times. The V and J genes are TRBV12-3 or TRBV12-4 and TRBJ2-1, with D possibly matching TRBD1 (6 bases). This CDR3 contains 20 residues. Between the trimmed V and J ends, which lost 3 bases and 3 bases, there was a span of 27 bases. CDR3 sequence (DNA): TGTGCCAGCAGTTTTCAAGCCAGGGGATTAATCGGTCCTTTCTACAATGAGCAGTTCTTC. Translated: CASSFQARGLIGPFYNEQFF.

This clonotype appeared a few times. The chain carries TRBV19 and TRBJ1-5, with unresolved D. CDR3 length equals 13 residues. V gave up 9 bases and J gave up 1 base, with 10 bases separating them. Germline V gene lookup returns CDR1 LNHDA and CDR2 SQIVND (reference sequence). CDR3 DNA sequence: TGTGCCAGCGCCGCCGGGAGCAATCAGCCCCAGCATTTT. This gives the protein CASAAGSNQPQHF.

This chain joins TRBV2 and TRBJ2-5, with 13 bases that match TRBD2. Germline lookup yields CDR1 SNHLY and CDR2 FYNNEI. CDR3 length equals 14 residues. V shed 8 bases and J 4 bases; nucleotides not matched to a gene: 4. This CDR3 reads CASARTSGRETQYF. DNA for the CDR3: TGTGCCAGCGCTAGGACTAGCGGGAGAGAGACCCAGTACTTC. The variable domain in full, with the rest retrieved from reference TRBV2 and TRBJ2-5, is EPEVTQTPSHQVTQMGQEVILRCVPISNHLYFYWYRQILGQKVEFLVSFYNNEISEKSEIFDDQFSVERPDGSNFTLKIRSTKLEDSAMYFCASARTSGRETQYFGPGTRLLVL.

This sequence joins TRBV20-1 and TRBJ1-5; 7 bases are shared with TRBD1. This CDR3 region has 14 residues. V was pared by 2 bases and J by 6 bases, with 7 bases of the junction left unmatched. The germline V gene has CDR1 DFQATT and CDR2 SNEGSKA (reference sequence). CDR3 bases: TGCAGTGCTAGAAAGGGGGCTCGGGGTCAGCCCCAGCATTTT. As protein: CSARKGARGQPQHF.

This clonotype was seen many times. The chain couples TRBV7-2 to TRBJ2-1; 8 bases align to TRBD2. The CDR3 has 15 residues. Per germline, CDR1 SGHTA and CDR2 FQGNSA. The V gene end was trimmed by 2 bases and the J gene end by 7 bases; junction bases not matched to a gene: 7. CDR3: CASSLLAGGFNEQFF. For the CDR3, the DNA is TGTGCCAGCAGCTTACTGGCGGGAGGTTTTAATGAGCAGTTCTTC. Filled out from reference TRBV7-2 and TRBJ2-1, the complete variable domain reads GAGVSQSPSNKVTEKGKDVELRCDPISGHTALYWYRQSLGQGLEFLIYFQGNSAPDKSGLPSDRFSAERTGGSVSTLTIQRTQQEDSAVYLCASSLLAGGFNEQFFGPGTRLTVL.

This clonotype was seen repeatedly, ten times or more. The chain recombines TRBV6-1 with TRBJ2-2; TRBD1 matches at 9 bases. The ends lost 2 bases at V and 10 bases at J; junction bases unmatched: 5. Germline-derived CDR1 and CDR2 are MNHNS and SASEGT. This CDR3 is built from 14 residues. CDR3 residues: CASSEPYRGQELFF. The CDR3 region has the DNA TGTGCCAGCAGTGAACCTTACAGGGGGCAGGAGCTGTTTTTT.

This clonotype came up many times. The chain employs TRBV29-1 and TRBJ2-7, with TRBD2 matching over 7 bases. There are 12 residues in the CDR3. The trim removed 5 bases at V and 4 bases at J, leaving 5 bases unmatched. Per germline, CDR1 SQVTM and CDR2 ANQGSEA. The CDR3 region is CSVSSSGYEQYF. CDR3 sequence (DNA): TGCAGCGTTTCATCTAGCGGATACGAGCAGTACTTC.

This clonotype was observed a handful of times. V is TRBV7-2 and J is TRBJ2-7; TRBD1 or TRBD2 may be the D gene (5 bases each). The CDR3 has 15 amino acids. The V end lost 3 bases, the J end lost 1 base, and 13 bases lay between the germline ends. Per the germline V gene, CDR1 is SGHTA and CDR2 is FQGNSA. The CDR3 here is CASSFRDDGSYEQYF. DNA for the CDR3: TGTGCCAGCAGCTTCCGGGACGACGGTTCCTACGAGCAGTACTTC.

The rearrangement joins TRBV30 to TRBJ2-5; D remains ambiguous. Germline V gene lookup returns CDR1 GTSNPN and CDR2 SVGIG (reference sequence). The CDR3 covers 13 residues. Trimming pared 0 bases from V and 5 bases from J, leaving 10 bases between. CDR3 nucleotide sequence: TGTGCCTGGAGTGTAAAGGGTGGGGAGACCCAGTACTTC. This sequence encodes CAWSVKGGETQYF.